Each of the 21 T cell receptor beta chains below was sequenced from the same sample in a study of T cell repertoires in cytomegalovirus infection. TCRdb re-derived calls from the reads in MiXCR, one entry per CDR3 protein. The data show hundreds of thousands of distinct CDR3 sequences, 20% to 25% seen once. The sample taken for sequencing was CD8+ T cells from PBMCs. The receptor source for this set is a human donor in good health (CMV status not recorded). Some clones in this sample may be carry-over from other donors' samples.

This clonotype has ten or more counts. The V and J genes are TRBV7-9 and TRBJ2-7; no reliable D call. The V end was cut by 5 bases, the J end by 0 bases, with 5 bases between. The germline CDR1 and CDR2 sequences are SEHNR and FQNEAQ (reference sequence). This CDR3 region has 12 residues. In DNA, the CDR3 is TGTGCCAGCAGCCCCAGCTCCTACGAGCAGTACGTC. This sequence encodes CASSPSSYEQYV.

This clonotype was picked up many times. This chain joins TRBV6-2 or TRBV6-3 and TRBJ1-1; D is undetermined. Trimming removed 2 bases from V and 3 bases from J, with 25 bases in between. Germline V CDR1 and CDR2: MNHEY, SVGEGT. The CDR3 length is 19 residues. CDR3 sequence: CASSYPVGSRAEKDTEAFF. The CDR3 DNA reads as TGTGCCAGCAGTTACCCCGTGGGGTCGAGGGCGGAAAAGGACACTGAAGCTTTCTTT.

As regards this clonotype: Given a much more abundant clone one base away, this may be a read error. The J gene is TRBJ2-7, the V gene TRBV7-8; D uncertain. Germline assignment: CDR1 SGHVS and CDR2 FQNEAQ. CDR3 length: 13 residues. The CDR3 loop reads CTSSQSSIREQYF. Here the CDR3 DNA reads TGTACCAGCAGCCAATCCTCTATCAGAGAGCAGTACTTC.

The sample holds many counts of this clonotype. The rearrangement uses TRBV7-6 and TRBJ1-6; no reliable D call. The CDR3 extends over 14 amino acids. From germline, CDR1 is SGHVS and CDR2 FNYEAQ. Trimming removed 1 base from V and 7 bases from J, with 8 bases in between. CDR3 residues: CASSLEPGNSPLHF. The CDR3 DNA reads as TGTGCCAGCAGCTTAGAGCCGGGGAATTCACCCCTCCACTTT.

This clonotype was observed a few times. The genes are TRBV27 and TRBJ2-3; 9 bases line up with TRBD1. V shed 5 bases, J shed 4 bases, and the junction held 13 bases outside the gene matches. Germline CDR1 and CDR2: MNHEY and SMNVEV (reference sequence). There are 17 residues in the CDR3. In nucleotides, the CDR3 is TGTGCCAGCAGTCCTTCCGTAGGGGACAGGGTAGCAGATACGCAGTATTTT. Residues: CASSPSVGDRVADTQYF.

This clonotype was seen a few times. CDR3 sequence: CSVEQGAGGYTF. The CDR3, as DNA: TGCAGCGTTGAACAGGGGGCGGGTGGCTACACCTTC. The J gene is TRBJ1-2, the V gene TRBV29-1; 8 nucleotides align to TRBD1. Germline V lookup: CDR1 SQVTM, CDR2 ANQGSEA. This CDR3 is 12 amino acids long. Trimming cost V 2 bases and J 7 bases; bases outside gene matches: 3.

The chain employs TRBV20-1 and TRBJ2-4; weak D call: TRBD2 (5 bases). V lost 6 bases and J lost 0, with 18 bases in between. The CDR3 runs 16 residues. The germline V gene has CDR1 DFQATT and CDR2 SNEGSKA (reference sequence). The CDR3 coding sequence is TGCAGTGCCCAAACTAGGGAGAACCTAGCCAAAAACATTCAGTACTTC. Amino acid sequence: CSAQTRENLAKNIQYF.

The chain employs TRBV7-9 and TRBJ2-7; D unclear. The V end lost 5 bases, the J end lost 4 bases, and 18 bases lay between the germline ends. Germline CDR1 and CDR2: SEHNR and FQNEAQ (reference sequence). The length of the CDR3 is 15 residues. The DNA for the CDR3 is TGTGCCAGCAGCGGAAACCAGGACGTTAGGTACGAGCAGTACTTC. It yields the protein CASSGNQDVRYEQYF.

This clonotype showed up many times. The V call is TRBV20-1, the J call TRBJ2-1, with a weak D call TRBD1 (5 bases). Trimming stripped 1 base from V and 4 bases from J, with 11 bases between. CDR3 size: 14 residues. Germline V lookup: CDR1 DFQATT, CDR2 SNEGSKA (reference sequence). The DNA of the CDR3 is TGCAGTGCTAGAGTAAAGAGACAGTACAATGAGCAGTTCTTC. Protein: CSARVKRQYNEQFF.

The table lists this clonotype with many counts. The chain links TRBV20-1 to TRBJ1-5; a possible D gene is TRBD1 (5 bases). CDR1 DFQATT and CDR2 SNEGSKA come from the germline V gene (reference sequence). CDR3 size: 14 residues. The ends were cut back, 4 bases at V and 0 bases at J, with 10 bases in the middle. The CDR3 region has the DNA TGCAGTGCTAAAACAGGCTATAGCAATCAGCCCCAGCATTTT. Translating it yields CSAKTGYSNQPQHF.

The genes are TRBV6-2 or TRBV6-3 and TRBJ1-1, with D possibly being TRBD1 (6 bases). V was cut by 5 bases and J by 7 bases, with 11 bases left in between. The CDR3 length is 12 residues. Germline assignment: CDR1 MNHEY and CDR2 SVGEGT. The chain's CDR3 is CASSDGGVEAFF. CDR3 bases: TGTGCCAGCAGTGATGGGGGCGTTGAAGCTTTCTTT.

As for this clonotype: This may stem from a read error, because a much larger clone lies one nucleotide away. The chain links TRBV20-1 to TRBJ2-2, with D maybe TRBD2 (5 bases). The germline V gene encodes CDR1 DFQATT and CDR2 SNEGSKA (reference sequence). The length of the CDR3 is 12 residues. CDR3 loop: CGALGEFGELFF. The CDR3, as DNA: TGCGGTGCTTTGGGAGAATTCGGGGAGCTGTTTTTT.

The sample holds many counts of this clonotype. V is TRBV12-5 and J is TRBJ2-3, with TRBD2 matching over 8 bases. CDR1 and CDR2 (germline): LGHNT, FRNRAP. The ends lost 8 bases at V and 2 bases at J; junction bases unmatched: 9. The CDR3 has 15 amino acids. In DNA form, the CDR3 reads TGTGCTAGTCGAAGCGGGGGCCTTATCACAGATACGCAGTATTTT. Amino acids: CASRSGGLITDTQYF.

This clonotype was seen a few times. The rearrangement joins TRBV14 to TRBJ2-3; 7 positions match TRBD2. There are 14 residues in the CDR3. Germline lookup yields CDR1 SGHDN and CDR2 FVKESK. Unmatched junction bases numbered 11, after V lost 4 bases and J lost 10 bases. The CDR3 region is CASSPRTSSSSQYF. CDR3 nucleotide sequence: TGTGCCAGCAGCCCCCGGACTAGTAGCTCATCGCAGTATTTT.

There are a few counts of this clonotype. V and J are TRBV24-1 and TRBJ2-3, with no clear D. V lost 1 base and J lost 4, with 5 bases in between. CDR1 and CDR2 (germline): KGHDR, SFDVKD. There are 13 residues in the CDR3. CDR3 DNA: TGTGCCACCAGTGATTTTTATGCAGATACGCAGTATTTT. Its translation is CATSDFYADTQYF.

This clonotype has more than one count but fewer than ten. The J gene is TRBJ2-7, the V gene TRBV6-2 or TRBV6-3, with 11 bases identical to TRBD2. This CDR3 has 15 residues. V lost 8 bases, J lost 3 bases, and 9 bases stayed unmatched. CDR1 is MNHEY, CDR2 SVGEGT, per germline. CDR3 residues: CASGHLGTSGYEQYV. For the CDR3, the DNA is TGTGCCAGCGGCCACCTCGGGACTAGCGGCTACGAGCAGTACGTC.

The chain has TRBV12-3 or TRBV12-4 and TRBJ2-7; 10 nucleotides agree with TRBD2. The V gene end was trimmed by 6 bases and the J gene end by 1 base; junction bases not matched to a gene: 9. The CDR3 spans 16 residues. The CDR3 is CASRGHWTSGSYEQYF. Written as DNA, the CDR3 is TGTGCCAGCAGGGGCCATTGGACTAGCGGTTCCTACGAGCAGTACTTC.

The chain couples TRBV7-9 to TRBJ2-1, with D hard to call. Deletions cut 5 bases from V and 0 bases from J, with 17 bases between. The length of the CDR3 is 17 residues. Germline CDR1 and CDR2: SEHNR and FQNEAQ (reference sequence). This CDR3 reads CASSHSTVKSSYNEQFF. The CDR3 bases are TGTGCCAGCAGCCATTCGACGGTTAAGAGCTCCTACAATGAGCAGTTCTTC. Using reference TRBV7-9 and TRBJ2-1 for the parts outside the CDR3, the full variable domain is DTGVSQNPRHKITKRGQNVTFRCDPISEHNRLYWYRQTLGQGPEFLTYFQNEAQLEKSRLLSDRFSAERPKGSFSTLEIQRTEQGDSAMYLCASSHSTVKSSYNEQFFGPGTRLTVL.

In this sample, this clonotype turned up many times. The rearrangement links TRBV7-8 to TRBJ2-7; D is possibly TRBD1 or TRBD2 (5 bases each). Germline assignment: CDR1 SGHVS and CDR2 FQNEAQ. The CDR3 extends over 14 amino acids. The V end was cut by 6 bases, the J end by 0 bases, with 12 bases between. CDR3 in DNA: TGTGCCAGCAGGAAAGGGGACCACTCCTACGAGCAGTACGTC. Its protein is CASRKGDHSYEQYV.

This clonotype was counted many times. The chain links TRBV7-8 to TRBJ2-5; D is unclear. This CDR3 spans 14 amino acids. The V end was cut by 5 bases, the J end by 5 bases, with 15 bases between. The germline CDR1 and CDR2 sequences are SGHVS and FQNEAQ. In DNA form, the CDR3 reads TGTGCCAGCAGCCCGGCTTGGCTAGGGGAGACCCAGTACTTC. Translated: CASSPAWLGETQYF. The whole variable domain, remainder taken from reference TRBV7-8 and TRBJ2-5, is GAGVSQSPRYKVAKRGQDVALRCDPISGHVSLFWYQQALGQGPEFLTYFQNEAQLDKSGLPSDRFFAERPEGSVSTLKIQRTQQEDSAVYLCASSPAWLGETQYFGPGTRLLVL.

V and J are TRBV10-3 and TRBJ2-7; D may be TRBD2 (6 bases). This CDR3 comprises 15 residues. CDR1 and CDR2 from the germline V gene are ENHRY and SYGVKD. V was trimmed by 0 bases and J by 0 bases, leaving 9 bases between them. In nucleotides, the CDR3 is TGTGCCATCAGTGAGTCGGGGGGTCCCTCCTACGAGCAGTACTTC. Translation: CAISESGGPSYEQYF.